The present T cell receptor beta chain was sequenced within a study of shared clonotypes between healthy human individuals. CD45RO-negative, CCR7-selected cells formed the naive CD8 fraction, which excluded terminally differentiated effector memory CD45RA+ cells. The healthy adult donors were HIV-negative and reported no recent acute infections or vaccinations. Deep-level settings were used for running the assay. Assay used: immunoSEQ multiplex PCR; TCRdb lists only in-frame clones, some missing. The table lists some 2 million clones, about 95% of them singletons, with around 1.1% in the top ten. General study results and limits: In having few donors, the study represented limited genetic and exposure-history diversity.

CDR1 is SGHRS and CDR2 is YFSETQ in the germline V gene. V gave up 0 bases and J gave up 3 bases, with 19 bases separating them. The CDR3 spans 17 residues. As for this clone: Its cognate antigen is unknown.

This TCR was sampled from a young man in good health. Sequenced input: naive CD8+ T cells sorted from blood. The chain is built from TRBV5-1 and TRBJ2-7; D uncertain. CDR3 bases: TGCGCCAGCAGCTTGGAAGCCCAGGCCCGTGGGGTCTACGAGCAGTACTTC. Translated, it gives CASSLEAQARGVYEQYF. Complete variable domain (other parts from reference TRBV5-1 and TRBJ2-7): KAGVTQTPRYLIKTRGQQVTLSCSPISGHRSVSWYQQTPGQGLQFLFEYFSETQRNKGNFPGRFSGRQFSNSRSEMNVSTLELGDSALYLCASSLEAQARGVYEQYFGPGTRLTVT.